This T cell receptor (beta chain) was retrieved from a study of blood T cell repertoires in COVID-19. Repertoires were generated with immunoSEQ multiplex PCR, while TCRdb's copy carries only in-frame clones and drops some. The sample includes roughly 230,000 clones, roughly 81% seen only once; the top ten take around 0.97%. The germline CDR1 and CDR2 sequences are KGHDR and SFDVKD. The CDR3 covers 13 residues. Between the trimmed V and J ends, which lost 6 bases and 2 bases, there was a span of 9 bases. The sequence was obtained from a man aged 40-55 years with acute or convalescent COVID-19. V is TRBV24-1 and J is TRBJ1-2; D ambiguous. Sequences were obtained from peripheral blood. The CDR3 here is CATSPGKNYGYTF. The CDR3 DNA reads TGTGCCACCAGTCCGGGGAAGAACTATGGCTACACCTTC.